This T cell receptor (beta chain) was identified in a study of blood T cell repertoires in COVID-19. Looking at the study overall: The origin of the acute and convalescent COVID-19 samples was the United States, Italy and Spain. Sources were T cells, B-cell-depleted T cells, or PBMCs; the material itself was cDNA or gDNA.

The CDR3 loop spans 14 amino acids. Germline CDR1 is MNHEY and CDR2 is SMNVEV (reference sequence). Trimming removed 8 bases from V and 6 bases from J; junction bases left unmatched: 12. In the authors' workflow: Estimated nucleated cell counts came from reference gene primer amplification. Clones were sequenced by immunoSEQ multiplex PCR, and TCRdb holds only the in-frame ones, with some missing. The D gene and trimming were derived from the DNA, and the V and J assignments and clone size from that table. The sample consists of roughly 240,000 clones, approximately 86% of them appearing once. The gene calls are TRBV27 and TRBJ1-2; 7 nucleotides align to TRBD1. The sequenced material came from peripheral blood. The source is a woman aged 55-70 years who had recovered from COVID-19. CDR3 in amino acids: CASGPLAGGNGYTF. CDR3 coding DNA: TGTGCCAGCGGACCTCTGGCAGGGGGGAATGGCTACACCTTC.